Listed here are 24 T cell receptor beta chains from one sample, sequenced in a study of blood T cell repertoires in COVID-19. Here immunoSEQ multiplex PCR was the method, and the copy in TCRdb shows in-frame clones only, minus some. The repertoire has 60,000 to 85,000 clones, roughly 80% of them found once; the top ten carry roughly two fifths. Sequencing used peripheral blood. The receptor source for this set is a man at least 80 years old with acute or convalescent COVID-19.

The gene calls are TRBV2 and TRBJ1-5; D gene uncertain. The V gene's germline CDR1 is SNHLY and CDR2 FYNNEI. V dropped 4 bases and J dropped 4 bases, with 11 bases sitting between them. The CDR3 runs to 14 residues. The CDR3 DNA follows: TGTGCCAGCAGTGTGGGCAGTCAAAATCAGCCCCAGCATTTT. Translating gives CASSVGSQNQPQHF.

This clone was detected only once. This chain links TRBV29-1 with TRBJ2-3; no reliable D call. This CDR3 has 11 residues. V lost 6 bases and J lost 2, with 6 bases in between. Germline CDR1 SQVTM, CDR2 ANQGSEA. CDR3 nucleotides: TGCAGCGTGTATTCCACAGATACGCAGTATTTT. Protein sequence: CSVYSTDTQYF.

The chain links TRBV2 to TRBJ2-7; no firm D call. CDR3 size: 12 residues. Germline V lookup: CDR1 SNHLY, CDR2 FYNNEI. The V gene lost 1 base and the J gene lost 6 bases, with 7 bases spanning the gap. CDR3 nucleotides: TGTGCCAGCAGTGAAGGAGTCGGCGAGCAGTACTTC. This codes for CASSEGVGEQYF.

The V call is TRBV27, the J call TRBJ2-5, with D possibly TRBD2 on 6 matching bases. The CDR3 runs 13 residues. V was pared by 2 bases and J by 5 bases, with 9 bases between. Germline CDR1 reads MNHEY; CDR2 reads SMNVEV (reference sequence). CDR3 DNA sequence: TGTGCCAGCAGTTTAAGACTAGGGGAGACCCAGTACTTC. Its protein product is CASSLRLGETQYF.

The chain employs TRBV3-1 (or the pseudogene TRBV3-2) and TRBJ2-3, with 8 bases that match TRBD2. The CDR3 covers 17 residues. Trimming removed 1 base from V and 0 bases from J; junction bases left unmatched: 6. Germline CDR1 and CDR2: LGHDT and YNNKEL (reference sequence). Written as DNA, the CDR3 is TGTGCCAGCAGCCAAGGGGGGGCTAGCGGGAGCACAGATACGCAGTATTTT. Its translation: CASSQGGASGSTDTQYF.

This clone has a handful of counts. CDR3 region: CASSRTGGGASTDTQYF. The CDR3 DNA sequence: TGTGCCAGCAGCCGGACGGGCGGGGGGGCCAGCACAGATACGCAGTATTTT. The rearrangement links TRBV4-2 to TRBJ2-3; 9 bases align to TRBD2. The CDR3 is 17 amino acids. CDR1 is LGHNA and CDR2 is YNFKEQ in the germline V gene. J lost 0 bases, V lost 4 bases, and 8 bases had no gene match.

The DNA for the CDR3 is TGTGCCAGCAGCTCCCCTCCGGGTAATGAAAAACTGTTTTTT. Encoded protein: CASSSPPGNEKLFF. V is TRBV28 and J is TRBJ1-4; D gene ambiguous. CDR3 size: 14 residues. CDR1 is MDHEN and CDR2 is SYDVKM in the germline V gene. Trimming removed 6 bases from V and 4 bases from J, with 12 bases in between.

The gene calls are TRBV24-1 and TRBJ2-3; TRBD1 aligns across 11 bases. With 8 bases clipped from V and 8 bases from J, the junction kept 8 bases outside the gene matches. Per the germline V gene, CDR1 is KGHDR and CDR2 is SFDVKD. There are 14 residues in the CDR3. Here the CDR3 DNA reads TGTGCCACCACCGGGACAGGGGGTCCCGGTACGCAGTATTTT. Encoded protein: CATTGTGGPGTQYF.

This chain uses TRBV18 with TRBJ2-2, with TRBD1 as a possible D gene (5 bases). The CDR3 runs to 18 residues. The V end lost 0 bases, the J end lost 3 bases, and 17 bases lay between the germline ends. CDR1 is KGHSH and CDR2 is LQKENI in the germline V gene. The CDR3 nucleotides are TGTGCCAGCTCACCACCGGGCAGGGTGATTTCGGACACCGGGGAGCTGTTTTTT. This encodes CASSPPGRVISDTGELFF.

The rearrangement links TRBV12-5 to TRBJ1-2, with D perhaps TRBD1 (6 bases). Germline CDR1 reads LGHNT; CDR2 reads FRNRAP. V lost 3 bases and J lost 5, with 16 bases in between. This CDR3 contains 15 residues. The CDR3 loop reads CASGLSGNREYGYTF. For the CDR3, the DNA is TGTGCTAGTGGTTTATCAGGCAACAGGGAATATGGCTACACCTTC.

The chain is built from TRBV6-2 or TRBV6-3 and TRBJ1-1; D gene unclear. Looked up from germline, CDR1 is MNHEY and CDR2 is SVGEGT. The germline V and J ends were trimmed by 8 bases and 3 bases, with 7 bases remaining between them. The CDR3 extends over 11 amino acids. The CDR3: CASCFDTEAFF. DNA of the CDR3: TGTGCCAGCTGTTTCGACACTGAAGCTTTCTTT.

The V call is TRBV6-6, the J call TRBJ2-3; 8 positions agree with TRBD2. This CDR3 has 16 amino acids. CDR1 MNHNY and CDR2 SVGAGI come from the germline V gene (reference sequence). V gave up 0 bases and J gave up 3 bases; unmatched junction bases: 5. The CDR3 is CASSYSIAGKTDTQYF. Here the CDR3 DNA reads TGTGCCAGCAGTTACTCGATAGCGGGGAAGACAGATACGCAGTATTTT.

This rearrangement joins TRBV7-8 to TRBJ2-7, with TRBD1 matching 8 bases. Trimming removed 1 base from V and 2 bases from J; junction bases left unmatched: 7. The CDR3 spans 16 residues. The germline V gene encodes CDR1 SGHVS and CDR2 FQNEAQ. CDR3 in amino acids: CASSLGSGQATYEQYF. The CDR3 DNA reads TGTGCCAGCAGCTTAGGGTCGGGACAGGCGACCTACGAGCAGTACTTC.

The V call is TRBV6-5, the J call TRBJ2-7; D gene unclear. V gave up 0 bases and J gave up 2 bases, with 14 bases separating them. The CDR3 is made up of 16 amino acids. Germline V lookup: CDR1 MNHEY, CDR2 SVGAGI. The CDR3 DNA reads TGTGCCAGCAGTTACTCGGTCGTGGGCGCCCCCTACGAGCAGTACTTC. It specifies CASSYSVVGAPYEQYF.

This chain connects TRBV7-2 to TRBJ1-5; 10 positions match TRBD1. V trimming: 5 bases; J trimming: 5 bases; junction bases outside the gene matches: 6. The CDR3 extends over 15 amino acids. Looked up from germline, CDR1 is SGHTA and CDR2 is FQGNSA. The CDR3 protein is CASSLGDRGYQPQHF. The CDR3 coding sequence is TGTGCCAGCAGCCTGGGGGACAGGGGTTATCAGCCCCAGCATTTT.

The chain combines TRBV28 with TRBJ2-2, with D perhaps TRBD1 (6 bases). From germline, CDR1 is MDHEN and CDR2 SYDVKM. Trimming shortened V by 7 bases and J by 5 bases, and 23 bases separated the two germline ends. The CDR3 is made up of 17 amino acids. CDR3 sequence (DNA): TGTGCCAGCACCCAGATTGTATTAGCAGGGGTTACCGGGGAGCTGTTTTTT. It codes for CASTQIVLAGVTGELFF.

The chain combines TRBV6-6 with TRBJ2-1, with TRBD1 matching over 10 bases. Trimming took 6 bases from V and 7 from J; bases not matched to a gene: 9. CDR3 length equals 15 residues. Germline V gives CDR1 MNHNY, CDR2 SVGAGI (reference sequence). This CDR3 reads CASRSGTGERNEQFF. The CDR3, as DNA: TGTGCCAGCAGGTCCGGGACAGGGGAACGTAATGAGCAGTTCTTC.

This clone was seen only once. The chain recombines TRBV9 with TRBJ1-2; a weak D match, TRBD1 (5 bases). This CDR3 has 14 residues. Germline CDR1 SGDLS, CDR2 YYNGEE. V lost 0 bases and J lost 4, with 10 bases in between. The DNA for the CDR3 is TGTGCCAGCAGCGTAGTAGGGGTTGGCTATGGCTACACCTTC. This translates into CASSVVGVGYGYTF.

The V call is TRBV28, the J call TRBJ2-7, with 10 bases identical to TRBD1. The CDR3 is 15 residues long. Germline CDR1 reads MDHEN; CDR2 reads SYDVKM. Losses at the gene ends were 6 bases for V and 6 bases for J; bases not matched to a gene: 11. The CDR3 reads CASRTSPGQGFEQYF. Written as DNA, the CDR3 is TGTGCCAGCAGGACCTCACCGGGACAGGGGTTCGAGCAGTACTTC.

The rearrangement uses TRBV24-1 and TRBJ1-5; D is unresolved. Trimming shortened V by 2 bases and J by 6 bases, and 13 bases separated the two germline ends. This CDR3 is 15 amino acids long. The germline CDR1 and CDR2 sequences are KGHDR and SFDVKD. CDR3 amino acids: CATSDSAGSSQPQHF. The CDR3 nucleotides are TGTGCCACCAGTGATTCGGCGGGGAGTAGTCAGCCCCAGCATTTT.

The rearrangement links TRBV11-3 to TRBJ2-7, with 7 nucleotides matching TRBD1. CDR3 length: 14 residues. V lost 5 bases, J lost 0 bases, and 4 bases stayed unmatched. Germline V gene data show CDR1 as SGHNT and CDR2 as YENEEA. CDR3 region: CASSPGDSSYEQYF. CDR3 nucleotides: TGTGCCAGCAGCCCAGGGGACAGCTCCTACGAGCAGTACTTC.

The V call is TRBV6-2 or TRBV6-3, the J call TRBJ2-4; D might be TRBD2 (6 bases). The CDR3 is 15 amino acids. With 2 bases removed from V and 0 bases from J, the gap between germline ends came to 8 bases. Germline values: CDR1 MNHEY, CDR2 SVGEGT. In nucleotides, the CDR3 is TGTGCCAGCAGTTACCTGGGACTAGCCAAAAACATTCAGTACTTC. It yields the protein CASSYLGLAKNIQYF.

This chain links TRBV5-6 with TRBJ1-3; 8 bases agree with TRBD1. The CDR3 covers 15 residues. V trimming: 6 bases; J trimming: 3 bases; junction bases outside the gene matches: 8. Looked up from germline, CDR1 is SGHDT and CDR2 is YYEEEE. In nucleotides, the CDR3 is TGTGCCAGCACCGCCCAGGGGGCTGGTGGAAACACCATATATTTT. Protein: CASTAQGAGGNTIYF.

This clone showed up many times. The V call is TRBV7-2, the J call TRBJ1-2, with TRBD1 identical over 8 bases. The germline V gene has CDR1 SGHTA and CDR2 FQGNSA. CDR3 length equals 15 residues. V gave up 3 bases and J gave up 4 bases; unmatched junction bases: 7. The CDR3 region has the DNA TGTGCCAGCAGCTTCGGACAGGGCAACGTCTATGGCTACACCTTC. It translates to CASSFGQGNVYGYTF.